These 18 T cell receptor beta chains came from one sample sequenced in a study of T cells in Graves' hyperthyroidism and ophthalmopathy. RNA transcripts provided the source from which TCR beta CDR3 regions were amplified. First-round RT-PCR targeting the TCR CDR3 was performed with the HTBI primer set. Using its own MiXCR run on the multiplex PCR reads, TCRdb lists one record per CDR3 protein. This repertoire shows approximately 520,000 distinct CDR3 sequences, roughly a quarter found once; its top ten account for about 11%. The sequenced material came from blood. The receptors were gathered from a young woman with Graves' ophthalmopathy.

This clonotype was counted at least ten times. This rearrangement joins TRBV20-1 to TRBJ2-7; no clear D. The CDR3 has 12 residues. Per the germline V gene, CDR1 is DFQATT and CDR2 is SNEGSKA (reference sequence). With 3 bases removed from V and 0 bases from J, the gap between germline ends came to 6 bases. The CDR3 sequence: CSARADSYEQYF. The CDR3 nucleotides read TGCAGTGCTAGGGCCGACTCCTACGAGCAGTACTTC.

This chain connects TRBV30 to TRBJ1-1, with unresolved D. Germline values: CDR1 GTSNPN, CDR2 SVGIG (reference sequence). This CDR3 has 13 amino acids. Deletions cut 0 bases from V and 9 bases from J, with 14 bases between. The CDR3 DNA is TGTGCCTGGAGTGTAATGGAAAACAGCCAAGCTTTCTTT. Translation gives CAWSVMENSQAFF.

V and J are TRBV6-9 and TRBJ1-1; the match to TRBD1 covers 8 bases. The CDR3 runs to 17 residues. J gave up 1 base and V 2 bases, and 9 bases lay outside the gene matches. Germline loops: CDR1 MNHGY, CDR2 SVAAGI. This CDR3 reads CASSYVGPGGENTEAFF. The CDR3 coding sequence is TGTGCCAGCAGTTATGTTGGGCCAGGGGGCGAGAACACTGAAGCTTTCTTT.

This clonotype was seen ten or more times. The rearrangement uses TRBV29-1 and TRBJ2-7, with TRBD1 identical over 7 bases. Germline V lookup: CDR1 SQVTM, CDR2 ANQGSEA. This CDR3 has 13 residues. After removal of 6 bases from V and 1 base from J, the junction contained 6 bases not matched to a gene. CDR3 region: CSVTPGQSYEQYF. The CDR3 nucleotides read TGCAGCGTCACCCCGGGACAGTCCTACGAGCAGTACTTC.

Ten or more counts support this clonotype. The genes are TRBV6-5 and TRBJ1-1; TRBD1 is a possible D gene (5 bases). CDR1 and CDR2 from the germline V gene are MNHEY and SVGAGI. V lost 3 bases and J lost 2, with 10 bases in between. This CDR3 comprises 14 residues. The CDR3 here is CASSYQGSNTEAFF. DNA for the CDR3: TGTGCCAGCAGTTATCAGGGCTCAAACACTGAAGCTTTCTTT.

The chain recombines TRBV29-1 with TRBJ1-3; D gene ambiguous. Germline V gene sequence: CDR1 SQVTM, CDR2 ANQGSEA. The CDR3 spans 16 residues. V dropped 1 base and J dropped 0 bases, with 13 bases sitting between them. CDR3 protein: CSVEVPERLSGNTIYF. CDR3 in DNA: TGCAGCGTTGAAGTGCCCGAGCGCCTCTCTGGAAACACCATATATTTT.

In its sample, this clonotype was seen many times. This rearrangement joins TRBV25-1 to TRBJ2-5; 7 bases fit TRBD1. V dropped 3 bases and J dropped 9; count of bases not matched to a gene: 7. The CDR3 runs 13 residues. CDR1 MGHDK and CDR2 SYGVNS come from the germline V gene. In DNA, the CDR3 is TGTGCCAGCAGTGATGGACAGGTCGGAGCCCAGTACTTC. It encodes CASSDGQVGAQYF. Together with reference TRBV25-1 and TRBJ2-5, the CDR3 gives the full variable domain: EADIYQTPRYLVIGTGKKITLECSQTMGHDKMYWYQQDPGMELHLIHYSYGVNSTEKGDLSSESTVSRIRTEHFPLTLESARPSHTSQYLCASSDGQVGAQYFGPGTRLLVL.

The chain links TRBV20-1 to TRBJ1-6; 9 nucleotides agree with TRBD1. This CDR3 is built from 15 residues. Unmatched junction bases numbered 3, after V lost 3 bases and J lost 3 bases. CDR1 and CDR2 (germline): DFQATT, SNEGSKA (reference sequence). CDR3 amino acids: CSASSGQGYNSPLHF. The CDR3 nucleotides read TGCAGTGCTAGTTCGGGACAGGGCTATAATTCACCCCTCCACTTT.

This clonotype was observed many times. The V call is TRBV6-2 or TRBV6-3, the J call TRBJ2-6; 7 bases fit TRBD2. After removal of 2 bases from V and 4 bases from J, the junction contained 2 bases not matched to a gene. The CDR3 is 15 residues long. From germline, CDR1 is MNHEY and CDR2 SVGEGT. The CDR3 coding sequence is TGTGCCAGCAGTTACGGGAGGGCGGGGGCCAACGTCCTGACTTTC. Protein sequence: CASSYGRAGANVLTF.

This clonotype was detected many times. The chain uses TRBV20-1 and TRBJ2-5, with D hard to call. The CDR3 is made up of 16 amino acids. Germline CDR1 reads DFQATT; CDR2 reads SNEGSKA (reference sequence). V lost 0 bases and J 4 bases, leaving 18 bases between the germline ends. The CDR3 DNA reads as TGCAGTGCTAGAGATGCTCTAGGGCAGATCCTAGAGACCCAGTACTTC. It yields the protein CSARDALGQILETQYF.

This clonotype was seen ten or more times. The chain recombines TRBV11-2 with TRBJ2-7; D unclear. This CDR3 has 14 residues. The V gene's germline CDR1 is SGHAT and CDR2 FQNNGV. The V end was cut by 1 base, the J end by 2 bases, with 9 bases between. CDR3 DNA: TGTGCCAGCAGCTTAGTGGGGTTCCCCTACGAGCAGTACTTC. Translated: CASSLVGFPYEQYF.

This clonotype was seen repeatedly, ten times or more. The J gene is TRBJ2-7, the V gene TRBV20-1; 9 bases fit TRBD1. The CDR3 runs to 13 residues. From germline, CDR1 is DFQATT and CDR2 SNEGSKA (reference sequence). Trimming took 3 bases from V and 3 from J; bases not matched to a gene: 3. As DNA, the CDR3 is TGCAGTGCTAGGGGGGACAGGGACTACGAGCAGTACTTC. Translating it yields CSARGDRDYEQYF.

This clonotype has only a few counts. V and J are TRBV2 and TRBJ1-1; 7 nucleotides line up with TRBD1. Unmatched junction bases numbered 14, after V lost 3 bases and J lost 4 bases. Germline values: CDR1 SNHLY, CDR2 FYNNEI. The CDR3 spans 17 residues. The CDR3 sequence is CASSDPVWQGDRTEAFF. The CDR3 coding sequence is TGTGCCAGCAGTGACCCGGTTTGGCAGGGGGATCGCACTGAAGCTTTCTTT.

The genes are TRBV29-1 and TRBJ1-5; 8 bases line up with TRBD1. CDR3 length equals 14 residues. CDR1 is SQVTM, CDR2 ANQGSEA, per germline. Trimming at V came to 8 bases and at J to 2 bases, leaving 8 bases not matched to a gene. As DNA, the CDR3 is TGCAGCCCCGGACAGGGAGGAGGCAATCAGCCCCAGCATTTT. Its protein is CSPGQGGGNQPQHF. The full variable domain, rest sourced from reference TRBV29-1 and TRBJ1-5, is SAVISQKPSRDICQRGTSLTIQCQVDSQVTMMFWYRQQPGQSLTLIATANQGSEATYESGFVIDKFPISRPNLTFSTLTVSNMSPEDSSIYLCSPGQGGGNQPQHFGDGTRLSIL.

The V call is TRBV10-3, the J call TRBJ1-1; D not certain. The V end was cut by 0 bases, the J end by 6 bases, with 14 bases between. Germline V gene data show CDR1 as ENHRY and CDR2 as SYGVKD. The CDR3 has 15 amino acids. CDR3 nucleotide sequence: TGTGCCATCAGTGAGTCGCGCGGTGGGTACTCTGAAGCTTTCTTT. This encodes CAISESRGGYSEAFF.

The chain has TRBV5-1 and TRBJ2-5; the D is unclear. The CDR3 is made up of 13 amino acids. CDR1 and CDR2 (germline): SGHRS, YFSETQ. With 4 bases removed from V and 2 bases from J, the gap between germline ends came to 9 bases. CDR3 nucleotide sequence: TGCGCCAGCAGCAAGGACGGTCAAGAGACCCAGTACTTC. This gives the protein CASSKDGQETQYF.

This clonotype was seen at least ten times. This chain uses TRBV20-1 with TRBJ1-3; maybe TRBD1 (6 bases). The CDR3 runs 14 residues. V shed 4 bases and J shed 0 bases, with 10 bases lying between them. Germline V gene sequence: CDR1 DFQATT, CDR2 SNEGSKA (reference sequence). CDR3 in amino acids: CSATRDNSGNTIYF. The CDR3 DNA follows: TGCAGTGCTACCCGGGACAACTCTGGAAACACCATATATTTT.

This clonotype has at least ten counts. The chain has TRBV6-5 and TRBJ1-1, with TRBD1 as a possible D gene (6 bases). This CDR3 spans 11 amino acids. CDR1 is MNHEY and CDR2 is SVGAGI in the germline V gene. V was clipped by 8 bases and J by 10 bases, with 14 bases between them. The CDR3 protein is CASGTGFSAFF. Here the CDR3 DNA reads TGTGCCAGCGGAACAGGGTTCTCAGCTTTCTTT.